The rows below give T cell receptor beta chains drawn from one sample of a study of shared clonotypes between healthy human individuals. This table comes from immunoSEQ multiplex PCR, and its TCRdb copy is limited to in-frame clones, with some not included. The repertoire includes some 1.5 million clones, 95% to 97% of them detected once, and approximately 1.2% sits in the top ten. Sequences were obtained from naive CD4+ T cells sorted from blood. Every receptor here comes from a young man in good health. The CDR3 runs from the conserved cysteine through the conserved F or W. Each record gives: D gene, J gene, clone size, V gene, CDR3 protein, CDR3 DNA. D genes are given only for firm matches. Rows give clone size only sometimes, using once, few, many, or a class for an expanded clone.

D gene: -
J gene: TRBJ2-7
clone size: -
V gene: TRBV28
CDR3 protein: CASSLPEGGAYEQYF
CDR3 DNA: TGTGCCAGCAGTTTACCGGAGGGCGGAGCATACGAGCAGTACTTC

D gene: -
J gene: TRBJ2-5
clone size: -
V gene: TRBV19
CDR3 protein: CASRLTGTETQYF
CDR3 DNA: TGTGCCAGTAGATTAACAGGGACAGAGACCCAGTACTTC

D gene: -
J gene: TRBJ2-5
clone size: -
V gene: TRBV6-5
CDR3 protein: CASSPTSSWQETQYF
CDR3 DNA: TGTGCCAGCAGCCCAACGAGCAGCTGGCAAGAGACCCAGTACTTC

D gene: -
J gene: TRBJ1-5
clone size: -
V gene: TRBV20-1
CDR3 protein: CSAGDQPQHF
CDR3 DNA: TGCAGTGCCGGAGATCAGCCCCAGCATTTT

D gene: TRBD1
J gene: TRBJ1-4
clone size: -
V gene: TRBV6-5
CDR3 protein: CASSYEGTALEKLFF
CDR3 DNA: TGTGCCAGCAGTTACGAAGGGACAGCTCTAGAAAAACTGTTTTTT

D gene: -
J gene: TRBJ1-5
clone size: -
V gene: TRBV28
CDR3 protein: CASSFRFQPQHF
CDR3 DNA: TGTGCCAGCAGTTTCCGATTTCAGCCCCAGCATTTT

D gene: -
J gene: TRBJ2-5
clone size: -
V gene: TRBV14
CDR3 protein: CASSPMRTLARETQYF
CDR3 DNA: TGTGCCAGCAGCCCGATGAGGACCTTAGCGAGGGAGACCCAGTACTTC

D gene: -
J gene: TRBJ2-7
clone size: -
V gene: TRBV6-1
CDR3 protein: CASSDLGLNQMSSYEQYF
CDR3 DNA: TGTGCCAGCAGTGACCTCGGACTAAACCAAATGAGCTCCTACGAGCAGTACTTC

D gene: TRBD2
J gene: TRBJ2-2
clone size: once
V gene: TRBV7-7
CDR3 protein: CASSLSGTGGGELFF
CDR3 DNA: TGTGCTAGCAGCTTAAGCGGGACCGGGGGCGGGGAGCTGTTTTTT

D gene: -
J gene: TRBJ1-1
clone size: -
V gene: TRBV28
CDR3 protein: CATTSGLRVTEAFF
CDR3 DNA: TGTGCCACCACGTCCGGGTTGCGGGTCACTGAAGCTTTCTTT

D gene: -
J gene: TRBJ2-3
clone size: -
V gene: TRBV7-2
CDR3 protein: CASSLVIKDTQYF
CDR3 DNA: TGTGCCAGCAGCCTCGTAATCAAGGATACGCAGTATTTT

D gene: TRBD2
J gene: TRBJ2-5
clone size: -
V gene: TRBV2
CDR3 protein: CASSAASGRETQYF
CDR3 DNA: TGTGCCAGCAGTGCGGCTAGCGGAAGGGAGACCCAGTACTTC

D gene: TRBD1
J gene: TRBJ2-1
clone size: once
V gene: TRBV5-1
CDR3 protein: CASSSGTGGGNEQFF
CDR3 DNA: TGCGCCAGCAGTTCCGGGACAGGGGGCGGGAATGAGCAGTTCTTC

D gene: -
J gene: TRBJ2-7
clone size: -
V gene: TRBV28
CDR3 protein: CASSSGTFEQYF
CDR3 DNA: TGTGCCAGCAGTTCTGGGACGTTCGAGCAGTACTTC

D gene: TRBD2
J gene: TRBJ2-2
clone size: -
V gene: TRBV9
CDR3 protein: CASSLGALAGALTGELFF
CDR3 DNA: TGTGCCAGCAGCTTAGGGGCCTTGGCGGGAGCCTTAACCGGGGAGCTGTTTTTT

D gene: TRBD2
J gene: TRBJ2-1
clone size: -
V gene: TRBV5-1
CDR3 protein: CASSLPRGLAVSRGYNEQFF
CDR3 DNA: TGCGCCAGCAGCTTGCCCAGGGGACTAGCGGTGTCGAGAGGGTACAATGAGCAGTTCTTC

D gene: TRBD1
J gene: TRBJ1-4
clone size: once
V gene: TRBV7-9
CDR3 protein: CASSPGQGAQLLANEKLFF
CDR3 DNA: TGTGCCAGCAGCCCGGGACAGGGGGCGCAATTGTTGGCTAATGAAAAACTGTTTTTT

D gene: -
J gene: TRBJ1-1
clone size: -
V gene: TRBV7-2
CDR3 protein: CASSLPDMNTEAFF
CDR3 DNA: TGTGCCAGCAGCTTACCCGACATGAACACTGAAGCTTTCTTT

D gene: TRBD1
J gene: TRBJ2-2
clone size: -
V gene: TRBV7-8
CDR3 protein: CASSLVTGSPTGELFF
CDR3 DNA: TGTGCCAGCAGCTTGGTGACAGGGAGTCCTACCGGGGAGCTGTTTTTT

D gene: -
J gene: TRBJ2-3
clone size: -
V gene: TRBV5-1
CDR3 protein: CASSLSGSSTDTQYF
CDR3 DNA: TGCGCCAGCAGTCTGAGCGGGTCTAGCACAGATACGCAGTATTTT

D gene: -
J gene: TRBJ1-5
clone size: -
V gene: TRBV7-8
CDR3 protein: CASSFTFGGGQPQHF
CDR3 DNA: TGTGCTTCTAGCTTTACTTTCGGGGGAGGTCAGCCCCAGCATTTT

D gene: TRBD1
J gene: TRBJ2-3
clone size: -
V gene: TRBV5-1
CDR3 protein: CASSLEGAVDTQYF
CDR3 DNA: TGCGCCAGCAGCTTGGAGGGGGCAGTAGATACGCAGTATTTT